This TCR beta chain came from a study of shared clonotypes between healthy human individuals (dated by TCRdb to the early 2020s). With respect to the entire study: A few men and a couple of women, aged 18 to 49 years, made up the cohort. For each donor, CD4 naive and CD4 memory were each run on three plates, CD8 naive on two plates, and CD8 memory on one plate. The study deeply sequenced blood TCR repertoires of five healthy adults to estimate repertoire size and the extent of clonotype sharing between individuals. Libraries were prepared and TCR repertoires were sequenced by different laboratories using diverse techniques, in order to increase sequencing depth and limit assay-specific biases. Per donor, leukapheresis produced somewhere between about 0.8 and 9.5 billion PBMCs. Paper-wide results and their limitations: Sampling was restricted to blood, and TCR repertoires in tissue are likely to differ from TCR repertoires in blood. Rarefaction of sorted-subset datasets indicated incomplete sequencing despite the large sequencing depth. Based on pairwise subsampling, the degree of clonotype sharing among donors was expected to be affected by sequencing depth. Compared with non-shared clonotypes, clonotypes shared by all four sorted-subset donors had higher generation probabilities. The small number of donors limited the genetic and exposure-history diversity represented. Roughly 5% of naive CD4, around 4% of naive CD8, around 2.3% of memory CD4, and more than 0.35% of memory CD8 clonotypes were shared across several donors. Estimated clonotype richness was generally larger for naive than for memory subsets.

Using the deep immunoSEQ assay, multiplex PCR amplified TCR CDR3 regions from genomic DNA. Genomic DNA extracted from each cell subset was distributed evenly over all wells of several immunoSEQ 96-well plates, and each plate served as one replicate. For sorted subsets, around 0.2 ug of genomic DNA, equivalent to tens of thousands of T cell genomes, went into each replicate PCR. The purified libraries were quantified using a Qubit 3.0 fluorometer, sized with a Bioanalyzer 2100, and then quantified again using the KAPA Library Quantification kit. Every immunoSEQ 96-well plate was sequenced on a dedicated single-read 150-cycle Illumina NextSeq 550 flow cell. The study's processing was this. Because the immunoSEQ output included only junctional sequences and no quality scores, the filtering could not be the same as the filtering used for full-length reads. Sequences were annotated with PyIR, a Python wrapper for IgBLAST v1.9, and V/J genes and CDR3 were assigned using IMGT germline references. Reads were filtered out if the reads had weak V/J assignments (E-value above 1e-6), no CDR3, stop codons, out-of-frame junctions, or ambiguous translated residues. V3J clonotypes were defined as sequences sharing the same inferred V gene, J gene, and CDR3 amino acid sequence. The percentage overlap between two repertoires was calculated by dividing the number of shared unique clonotypes by the size of the smaller repertoire. Three approaches were used to assess repertoire richness: RTK rarefaction, the Chao1 estimator, and Recon v2.1 estimates of unobserved clonotypes. For all TCRbeta clonotypes obtained by the gDNA method from a few donors, generation probabilities were computed with OLGA. The table comes from immuneACCESS by way of TCRdb, which keeps in-frame sequences with V and J called. Part of the clones is missing from these tables; in studies checked, under half for an unresolved V gene and the rest for unknown reasons. The DNA was the basis for D and trimming; V, J and clone size are from that table. Counted in this sample were fewer than 1.6 million clones; about 98.5% of them appeared once. The ten largest clonotypes hold 0.36% of the sample.

From V the trimming removes 4 bases and from J it removes 6 bases, while the gene matches leave 9 bases of the junction unaccounted for. CDR1 is given as MNHEY and CDR2 as SMNVEV, both from the germline V gene (reference sequence). The CDR3 spans 15 residues, from the cysteine through the phenylalanine. Only CDR3 DNA is held: 45 bases, read in frame from base 1. A remark on this clone: No antigen is known for it. No much larger clonotype is one base removed from it; base qualities were not supplied.

The donors were healthy, HIV-negative adults who had no recently reported acute infections or vaccinations. Only Caucasian adults living in Nashville, Tennessee, USA were represented among the donors. CD4+ T cells were enriched by magnetic negative selection, after which naive cells were positively selected on CD45RA and the negative fraction was taken as the memory subset. After blood collection by leukapheresis, PBMCs were isolated using Ficoll-Histopaque density gradient centrifugation and then cryopreserved in the vapor phase of liquid nitrogen. Purity and quantity of every magnetically sorted T cell population were checked by analytical flow cytometry. Genomic DNA was isolated from every sorted fraction and measured by UV absorbance on a Nanodrop 2000c.

The sequence was collected from a man aged 25 to 40 in good health. The sequenced material came from naive CD4+ T cells sorted from blood. The intended sense of this specimen's cell subset or site label: CD45RA+ positively selected. In this chain, TRBV27 is recombined with TRBJ2-3; a stretch of 8 junction bases matches TRBD2. The CDR3 amino acid sequence is: CASSSLAGPRDTQYF. At the DNA level, the sequence is TGTGCCAGCAGTTCCTTAGCGGGACCCCGGGATACGCAGTATTTT.